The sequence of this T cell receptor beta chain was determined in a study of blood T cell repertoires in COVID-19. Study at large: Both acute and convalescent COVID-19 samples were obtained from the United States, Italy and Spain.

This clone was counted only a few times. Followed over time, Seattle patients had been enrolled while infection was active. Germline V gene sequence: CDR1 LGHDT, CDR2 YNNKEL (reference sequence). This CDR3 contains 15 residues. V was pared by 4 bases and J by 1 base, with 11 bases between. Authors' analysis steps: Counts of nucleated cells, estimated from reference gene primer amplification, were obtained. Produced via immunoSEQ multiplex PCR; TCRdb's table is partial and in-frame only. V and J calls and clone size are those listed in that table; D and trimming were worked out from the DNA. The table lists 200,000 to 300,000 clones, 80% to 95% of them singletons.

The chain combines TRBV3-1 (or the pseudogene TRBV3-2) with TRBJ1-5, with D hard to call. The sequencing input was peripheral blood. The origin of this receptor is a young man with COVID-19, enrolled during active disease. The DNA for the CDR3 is TGTGCCAGCAGCCCTAGACGAGGCAGCAATCAGCCCCAGCATTTT. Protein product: CASSPRRGSNQPQHF.